This T cell receptor (beta chain) was recorded in a study of blood T cell repertoires in COVID-19. The CDR3 is 16 residues long. V lost 4 bases and J 1 base, leaving 16 bases between the germline ends. From germline, CDR1 is MDHEN and CDR2 SYDVKM. The method was immunoSEQ multiplex PCR; TCRdb's version includes in-frame clones alone and lacks a portion of them. The table has about 240,000 clones, around 89% seen once. Everyone who took part was roughly 18 to 100 years old, and they came from 24 US areas. Categorization into cohorts depended on clinical history that participants reported. Before being deemed recovered, Cohort 3 donors had two negative PCRs, clearance, or symptom resolution.

Sequencing was performed on PBMCs or T cells enriched from blood (not recorded which). J is TRBJ1-1 and V is TRBV28; D perhaps matches TRBD1 (6 bases). The sequence came from a young woman who had recovered from COVID-19. The CDR3 nucleotides are TGTGCCAGCAGTTCCCCCCGAGGGGGTAGGAACACTGAAGCTTTCTTT. Protein product: CASSSPRGGRNTEAFF.